The rows below give T cell receptor beta chains drawn from one sample of a study of T cell repertoires in cytomegalovirus infection. TCRdb ran MiXCR on the reads and lists one entry per CDR3 protein. The data hold about 490,000 distinct CDR3 sequences, with roughly 12% observed a single time. The sequenced material came from PBMCs. All receptors derive from a human donor in good health (CMV status not recorded). Some clones in this sample may be carry-over from other donors' samples. CDR3s include the opening cysteine and the closing phenylalanine or tryptophan. The D gene is left open where the match is weak. Size is omitted from some rows. Given values are once, few, many or a class for expanded clones.

TRBV7-3	few	TRBJ1-6	.	CASSQELNSPLHF	TGTGCCAGCAGCCAGGAGCTAAATTCACCCCTCCACTTT
TRBV28	many	TRBJ2-5	TRBD1	CASRSQGPETQYF	TGTGCCAGCAGATCACAGGGGCCAGAGACCCAGTACTTC
TRBV11-2	.	TRBJ2-1	.	CASSLVGAGSYNEQFF	TGTGCCAGCAGCTTAGTAGGGGCGGGCTCCTACAATGAGCAGTTCTTC
TRBV6-6	many	TRBJ1-5	.	CASSYRGQGRTNQPQHF	TGTGCCAGCAGTTACCGGGGCCAGGGTAGGACCAATCAGCCCCAGCATTTT
TRBV19	.	TRBJ2-2	TRBD2	CASREGLAYTGELFF	TGTGCCAGTAGGGAGGGACTAGCCTACACCGGGGAGCTGTTTTTT
TRBV20-1	.	TRBJ2-5	TRBD2	CSATTFSSLGGETQYF	TGCAGTGCTACCACGTTCTCTAGCCTGGGAGGGGAGACCCAGTACTTC
TRBV19	many	TRBJ1-1	.	CASSIKKQDLNTEAFF	TGTGCCAGTAGTATCAAAAAACAGGACTTGAACACTGAAGCTTTCTTT
TRBV25-1	many	TRBJ2-1	TRBD2	CASSEPGLAGYEQFF	TGTGCCAGCAGTGAACCCGGACTAGCGGGATACGAGCAGTTCTTC
TRBV7-2	many	TRBJ2-1	TRBD2	CASSLPLSGRGSYNEQFF	TGTGCCAGCAGCTTACCCCTGAGCGGGAGGGGATCCTACAATGAGCAGTTCTTC
TRBV7-2	many	TRBJ2-7	TRBD1	CASSPGPGQGGVEQYF	TGTGCCAGCAGCCCGGGTCCGGGACAGGGAGGGGTGGAGCAGTACTTC
TRBV9	many	TRBJ1-1	TRBD1	CASSVGTGVGTEAFF	TGTGCCAGCAGCGTTGGAACAGGGGTCGGCACTGAAGCTTTCTTT
TRBV5-1	many	TRBJ2-4	.	CASSLGGPDIQYF	TGCGCCAGCAGCTTGGGAGGACCGGACATTCAGTACTTC
TRBV7-9	many	TRBJ2-1	TRBD2	CASRPTAGVDYNEQFF	TGTGCCAGCAGACCGACAGCGGGAGTCGACTACAATGAGCAGTTCTTC
TRBV30	.	TRBJ1-2	TRBD1	CAWSAGQGAHGYTF	TGTGCCTGGAGCGCAGGGCAGGGGGCGCATGGCTACACCTTC
TRBV7-9	many	TRBJ1-1	.	CASSLLDIEAFF	TGTGCCAGCAGCTTATTGGACATTGAAGCTTTCTTT
TRBV6-6	many	TRBJ1-3	.	CASSYDRPGNTIYF	TGTGCCAGCAGTTACGACAGGCCTGGAAACACCATATATTTT
TRBV19	many	TRBJ2-7	TRBD1	CASTPGTGNLYEQYF	TGTGCCAGTACTCCCGGGACAGGTAACCTTTACGAGCAGTACTTC
TRBV7-2	many	TRBJ1-2	.	CASSLARARGSRFGYTF	TGTGCCAGCAGCTTAGCACGGGCCCGGGGGAGTAGGTTTGGCTACACCTTC
TRBV10-3	many	TRBJ2-7	TRBD1	CATMDRAMGEQYF	TGTGCCACAATGGACAGGGCTATGGGTGAGCAGTACTTC
TRBV12-3/TRBV12-4	many	TRBJ2-7	.	CASSLPTGNEQYF	TGTGCCAGCAGTTTACCTACAGGGAACGAGCAGTACTTC
TRBV6-5	many	TRBJ2-7	.	CASSYGRDYEQYF	TGTGCCAGCAGTTACGGCAGGGACTACGAGCAGTACTTC
TRBV19	many	TRBJ1-4	.	CASSMEVNEKLFF	TGTGCCAGTAGTATGGAGGTTAATGAAAAACTGTTTTTT
TRBV20-1	few	TRBJ1-2	.	CSARDLTPNYGYTF	TGCAGTGCTAGAGACCTGACCCCTAACTATGGCTACACCTTC
TRBV6-4	many	TRBJ2-7	TRBD1	CASIAPGQGEQYF	TGTGCCAGCATCGCTCCGGGACAGGGCGAGCAGTACTTC
TRBV19	many	TRBJ2-1	TRBD1	CASSNPGGGLEQFF	TGTGCCAGTAGTAATCCAGGGGGCGGGTTGGAGCAGTTCTTC
TRBV2	many	TRBJ2-1	.	CASSEWDGNEQFF	TGTGCCAGCAGTGAATGGGACGGCAATGAGCAGTTCTTC
TRBV6-4	few	TRBJ2-1	TRBD2	CASNGLELYNEQFF	TGTGCCAGCAACGGACTAGAACTCTACAATGAGCAGTTCTTC
TRBV11-3	.	TRBJ1-1	.	CASSFGNQKEAFF	TGTGCCAGCAGCTTTGGAAACCAAAAGGAAGCTTTCTTT
TRBV19	many	TRBJ1-1	.	CASSIGSLGTEAFF	TGTGCCAGTAGTATCGGCAGCCTGGGGACTGAAGCTTTCTTT